These T cell receptor beta chains were read from a single sample in a study of patients and donors after allogeneic stem cell transplantation. TCRdb reprocessed the RT-PCR reads via MiXCR and lists one record per CDR3 protein. The top ten hold about 7% of the sample, which has hundreds of thousands of distinct CDR3 sequences, 15% to 20% seen once. The sample taken for sequencing was blood, either unsorted or a sorted T cell fraction (not recorded which). Receptors were obtained from a human donor who was either an allogeneic HSCT recipient or a stem cell or donor lymphocyte infusion donor (not recorded which). It is not recorded whose cells these are; they may come from a transplant donor. Each CDR3 is given with its conserved first and last residue. D genes are given only for firm matches. The size of a clone is reported for some rows only, either as once, few or many, or as a class for expanded clones.

TRBJ2-7	.	TRBV5-1	TRBD2	CASSLLASGTARDMAEQYF	TGCGCCAGCAGCTTGCTCGCTAGCGGTACCGCTAGGGATATGGCCGAGCAGTACTTC
TRBJ2-7	.	TRBV13	.	CASRLWAATYEQYF	TGTGCCAGCAGACTTTGGGCGGCAACCTACGAGCAGTACTTC
TRBJ2-1	.	TRBV20-1	TRBD1	CSARLTGRYNEQFF	TGCAGTGCTAGACTGACAGGGCGCTACAATGAGCAGTTCTTC
TRBJ2-7	many	TRBV12-3/TRBV12-4	.	CASSLGDEPYEQYF	TGTGCCAGCAGTTTAGGGGACGAGCCCTACGAGCAGTACTTC
TRBJ2-5	many	TRBV24-1	TRBD1	CATSDPRTGKAETQYF	TGTGCCACCAGTGATCCAAGGACAGGGAAGGCGGAGACCCAGTACTTC
TRBJ1-4	.	TRBV6-6	.	CASQVRTNEKLFF	TGTGCCAGCCAAGTCAGAACTAATGAAAAACTGTTTTTT
TRBJ2-5	.	TRBV15	.	CATSRVVVGETQYF	TGTGCCACCAGCAGAGTGGTAGTGGGGGAGACCCAGTACTTC
TRBJ2-3	.	TRBV28	.	CASSVSRGTDTQYF	TGTGCCAGCAGTGTTTCCAGAGGCACAGATACGCAGTATTTT
TRBJ1-6	.	TRBV15	TRBD1	CATSITRGLSSPLHF	TGTGCCACCAGCATAACAAGGGGGCTCAGTTCACCCCTCCACTTT
TRBJ2-7	few	TRBV20-1	.	CSARDFRGSYEQYF	TGCAGTGCTAGAGATTTCCGGGGCTCCTACGAGCAGTACTTC
TRBJ1-5	few	TRBV12-3/TRBV12-4	.	CASSLLLGYQPQHF	TGTGCCAGCAGTTTATTATTGGGTTATCAGCCCCAGCATTTT
TRBJ2-1	many	TRBV12-3/TRBV12-4	.	CASSLAVIPYNEQFF	TGTGCCAGCAGTTTAGCGGTCATTCCCTACAATGAGCAGTTCTTC
TRBJ2-5	few	TRBV20-1	.	CSARDGDTETQYF	TGCAGTGCTAGAGATGGGGACACAGAGACCCAGTACTTC
TRBJ1-5	few	TRBV6-5	.	CASSYPVRQDNQPQHF	TGTGCCAGCAGTTACCCAGTGAGACAGGACAATCAGCCCCAGCATTTT
TRBJ2-3	many	TRBV29-1	.	CSVGGRSTDTQYF	TGCAGCGTTGGCGGACGGAGCACAGATACGCAGTATTTT
TRBJ2-3	few	TRBV10-3	TRBD1	CAISRTGVNTDTQYF	TGTGCCATCAGTCGGACAGGGGTTAACACAGATACGCAGTATTTT
TRBJ1-2	few	TRBV7-9	.	CASSLGTVSNYGYTF	TGTGCCAGCAGCTTAGGGACAGTCTCTAACTATGGCTACACCTTC
TRBJ2-7	.	TRBV7-9	.	CASSLELATSYEQYF	TGTGCCAGCAGCTTAGAATTGGCCACATCCTACGAGCAGTACTTC
TRBJ1-4	.	TRBV30	.	CAWSATGRWEKLFF	TGTGCCTGGAGTGCGACGGGAAGATGGGAAAAACTGTTTTTT
TRBJ2-3	.	TRBV20-1	TRBD2	CSAQAGGPNTQYF	TGCAGTGCTCAAGCGGGGGGGCCTAATACGCAGTATTTT
TRBJ1-1	.	TRBV6-1	TRBD1	CASRQTGGGTEAFF	TGTGCCAGCAGACAGACAGGGGGCGGCACTGAAGCTTTCTTT
TRBJ2-3	.	TRBV6-5	TRBD2	CASSYVGLADTDTQYF	TGTGCCAGCAGTTACGTAGGACTAGCGGACACAGATACGCAGTATTTT
TRBJ2-3	few	TRBV20-1	TRBD2	CSASALAGIADTQYF	TGCAGTGCTAGCGCTCTAGCGGGAATTGCAGATACGCAGTATTTT
TRBJ1-1	few	TRBV27	.	CASSSRGWDTEAFF	TGTGCCAGCAGTTCGAGGGGCTGGGACACTGAAGCTTTCTTT
TRBJ2-7	few	TRBV20-1	TRBD2	CSATLAGDYEQYF	TGCAGTGCTACTTTGGCGGGAGACTACGAGCAGTACTTC
TRBJ2-1	.	TRBV19	TRBD2	CASSMGTSGAGEQFF	TGTGCCAGTAGTATGGGGACTAGCGGGGCAGGGGAGCAGTTCTTC
TRBJ1-3	few	TRBV20-1	.	CSASKRGSGNTIYF	TGCAGTGCTAGCAAAAGGGGTTCTGGAAACACCATATATTTT
TRBJ2-1	many	TRBV11-1	.	CASSSPNTRNEQFF	TGTGCCAGCAGCTCACCGAATACGAGGAATGAGCAGTTCTTC
TRBJ2-3	.	TRBV20-1	TRBD2	CSANGLAGMDTQYF	TGCAGTGCGAATGGACTAGCGGGAATGGATACGCAGTATTTT
TRBJ2-1	.	TRBV29-1	.	CSVDEGRTHTNEQFF	TGCAGCGTTGATGAGGGGAGGACGCATACAAATGAGCAGTTCTTC
TRBJ1-1	many	TRBV6-5	.	CASSYSHSGTEAFF	TGTGCCAGCAGTTACTCGCACAGTGGTACTGAAGCTTTCTTT
TRBJ2-2	few	TRBV11-2	TRBD2	CASSLVGGSYTGELFF	TGTGCCAGCAGCTTAGTGGGGGGGAGCTACACCGGGGAGCTGTTTTTT
TRBJ2-3	once	TRBV20-1	.	CSAKTTSSTDTQYF	TGCAGTGCCAAGACAACTTCTAGCACAGATACGCAGTATTTT
TRBJ2-3	many	TRBV29-1	.	CSVDRAGSTDTQYF	TGCAGCGTTGATCGAGCGGGCAGCACAGATACGCAGTATTTT
TRBJ1-1	few	TRBV20-1	.	CSARIHRVLNTEAFF	TGCAGTGCTAGAATTCACAGGGTTTTGAACACTGAAGCTTTCTTT
TRBJ2-3	many	TRBV12-3/TRBV12-4	.	CASSRRDSTDTQYF	TGTGCCAGCAGCCGGCGGGATAGCACAGATACGCAGTATTTT
TRBJ2-3	.	TRBV7-3	TRBD2	CASSPQREGRTDTQYF	TGTGCCAGCAGCCCTCAGCGGGAGGGCCGGACAGATACGCAGTATTTT
TRBJ2-2	.	TRBV7-2	TRBD1	CASTRDRTGELFF	TGTGCCAGCACCCGGGACAGGACCGGGGAGCTGTTTTTT
TRBJ2-7	.	TRBV2	TRBD2	CASSVEREASYEQYF	TGTGCCAGCAGTGTAGAGCGGGAAGCGTCCTACGAGCAGTACTTC
TRBJ2-3	.	TRBV7-6	TRBD1	CASSLRDRERTDTQYF	TGTGCCAGCAGCCTCCGGGACAGGGAACGAACAGATACGCAGTATTTT
TRBJ1-1	few	TRBV5-1	.	CASSLEGFLGTEAFF	TGCGCCAGCAGCTTGGAAGGCTTCTTGGGCACTGAAGCTTTCTTT
TRBJ1-1	.	TRBV18	.	CASSPPEGTCFF	TGTGCCAGCTCACCACCAGAGGGTACCTGTTTCTTT